These T cell receptor beta chains were read from a single sample in a study of cytomegalovirus exposure and HLA in healthy donors. TCRdb's copy holds only in-frame clones and misses some; the assay was immunoSEQ multiplex PCR. The sample records some 130,000 clones, roughly 70% being singletons. Sample: PBMCs. These receptors all stem from a man aged 40-50 years in good health and CMV-seronegative. Both conserved end residues are part of each CDR3. A D gene is named only where the DNA matches it firmly. Part of the rows lack a size; the others show once, few, many or a class for expanded clones.

>TRBV30|TRBD1|TRBJ1-6|-
TGTGCCTGGCGCACAGGGGGCGCCGGGGATTCACCCCTCCACTTT
CAWRTGGAGDSPLHF
>TRBV5-1|TRBD1|TRBJ2-2|-
TGCGCCAGCAGCTTGCGACAGGGGATCGGGGAGCTGTTTTTT
CASSLRQGIGELFF
>TRBV2|TRBD2|TRBJ2-5|-
TGTGCCAGCAGTGAAGTGGCGGGGGATCAAGAGACCCAGTACTTC
CASSEVAGDQETQYF
>TRBV7-2|TRBD2|TRBJ2-7|-
TGTGCCAGCAGCTCCGGCGGGAGCTCCTACGAGCAGTACTTC
CASSSGGSSYEQYF
>TRBV4-1|-|TRBJ1-2|-
TGCGCCAGCAGCCCAACACAGGGAACAAATGGCTACACCTTC
CASSPTQGTNGYTF
>TRBV7-9|-|TRBJ1-5|few
TGTGCCAGCAGCTATACAGGCAATCAGCCCCAGCATTTT
CASSYTGNQPQHF
>TRBV4-3|TRBD2|TRBJ2-7|-
TGCGCCAGCAGCCAGGATAGCGGGAGTAGCTCCTACGAGCAGTACTTC
CASSQDSGSSSYEQYF
>TRBV7-6|TRBD1|TRBJ1-2|-
TGTGCCAGCAGCTCCAGGACAGGGGGCGATGGCTACACCTTC
CASSSRTGGDGYTF
>TRBV13|TRBD1|TRBJ2-7|-
TGTGCCAGCAGCACACCACAGGGGGATTTGGCCGAGCAGTACTTC
CASSTPQGDLAEQYF
>TRBV7-8|-|TRBJ2-7|-
TGTGCCAGCAGCAGCCGCAGGGGCACCTACGAGCAGTACTTC
CASSSRRGTYEQYF
>TRBV28|TRBD1|TRBJ2-3|-
TGTGCCAGCAGTCCCGGACAGGCGGTCTTAATCAGCACAGATACGCAGTATTTT
CASSPGQAVLISTDTQYF
>TRBV5-1|-|TRBJ2-7|-
TGCGCCAGCATAGGGGACGGGAGAGAGCAGTACTTC
CASIGDGREQYF
>TRBV6-5|TRBD1|TRBJ2-1|-
TGTGCCAGCACCGACAGGGGGCTCAGTGATGAGCAGTTCTTC
CASTDRGLSDEQFF
>TRBV6-1|-|TRBJ2-7|-
TGTGCCAGCAGTGATCAAGGACAGACCTACGAGCAGTACTTC
CASSDQGQTYEQYF
>TRBV19|TRBD1|TRBJ1-5|-
TGTGCCAGTAGCCATACCGGACAGGGGCGCTGGCAGCCCCAGCATTTT
CASSHTGQGRWQPQHF
>TRBV5-8|-|TRBJ2-4|-
TGTGCCAGCAGGCCCGGGGGTGCAGGGACCTGGAACATTCAGTACTTC
CASRPGGAGTWNIQYF
>TRBV19|TRBD2|TRBJ2-1|-
TGTGCCAGTAGCCAAGTCAAAGCGGGGTCCTACAATGAGCAGTTCTTC
CASSQVKAGSYNEQFF
>TRBV5-6|TRBD1|TRBJ1-1|-
TGTGCCAGCAGCCCTAAGACAGGGGGCTTGGCTGAAGCTTTCTTT
CASSPKTGGLAEAFF
>TRBV19|-|TRBJ2-2|-
TGTGCCAGTAGTACCGGAGCGCCCGGGGAGCTGTTTTTT
CASSTGAPGELFF
>TRBV5-6|-|TRBJ2-2|-
TGTGCCAGCAGGTGGGAGGACACCGGGGAGCTGTTTTTT
CASRWEDTGELFF
>TRBV9|-|TRBJ1-1|-
TGTGCCAGCAGCGGAGGAGGGGTTGACACTGAAGCTTTCTTT
CASSGGGVDTEAFF
>TRBV4-3|-|TRBJ1-2|-
TGCGCCAGCAGCCCCACATCAGGGAACCTCTATGGCTACACCTTC
CASSPTSGNLYGYTF
>TRBV6-5|TRBD2|TRBJ2-1|-
TGTGCCAGCAGTTACTCAGTTAGCGGGAACTACAATGAGCAGTTCTTC
CASSYSVSGNYNEQFF
>TRBV7-2|TRBD1|TRBJ2-3|-
TGTGCCAGCAGCTCGAACAGGGGAGATACGCAGTATTTT
CASSSNRGDTQYF